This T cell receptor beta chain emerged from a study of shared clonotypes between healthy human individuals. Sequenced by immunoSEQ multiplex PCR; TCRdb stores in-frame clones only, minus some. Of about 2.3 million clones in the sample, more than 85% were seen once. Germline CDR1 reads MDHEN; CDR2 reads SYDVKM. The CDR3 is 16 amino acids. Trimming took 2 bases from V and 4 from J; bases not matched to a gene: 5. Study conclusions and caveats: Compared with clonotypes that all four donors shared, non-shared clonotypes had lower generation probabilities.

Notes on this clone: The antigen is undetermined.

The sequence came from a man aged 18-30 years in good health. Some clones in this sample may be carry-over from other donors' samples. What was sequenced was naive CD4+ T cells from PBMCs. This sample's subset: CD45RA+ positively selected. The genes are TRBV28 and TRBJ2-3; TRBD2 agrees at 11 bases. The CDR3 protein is CASSLRLAGGADTQYF. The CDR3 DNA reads TGTGCCAGCAGTTTACGGCTAGCGGGAGGCGCAGATACGCAGTATTTT.